These 2 T cell receptor beta chains came from one sample sequenced in a study of OX40 agonist ivuxolimab in advanced cancers. Generated by immunoSEQ multiplex PCR, the TCRdb table keeps only in-frame clones and is missing some. The sample carries about 100,000 clones, roughly 90% recorded once. The source material was CD4+ or CD8+ T cells sorted from blood, sampled in a trial of the OX40 agonist ivuxolimab. These receptors all come from an adult with an advanced solid tumor such as melanoma, head and neck, liver or kidney cancer.

V usage is TRBV29-1 and J usage is TRBJ1-1; D might be TRBD1 (6 bases). Trimming shortened V by 4 bases and J by 5 bases, and 17 bases separated the two germline ends. This CDR3 region has 14 residues. Germline assignment: CDR1 SQVTM and CDR2 ANQGSEA. The CDR3 reads CSVVYGGGHTEAFF. The CDR3 DNA is TGCAGCGTTGTATATGGGGGGGGACATACTGAAGCTTTCTTT.

The gene calls are TRBV11-3 and TRBJ2-1, with TRBD2 identical over 7 bases. This CDR3 is built from 13 residues. Germline V gene data show CDR1 as SGHNT and CDR2 as YENEEA. The V gene end was trimmed by 5 bases and the J gene end by 5 bases; junction bases not matched to a gene: 3. The chain's CDR3 is CASSELAHNEQFF. The CDR3 DNA sequence: TGTGCCAGCAGCGAACTAGCGCACAATGAGCAGTTCTTC.